A selection of T cell receptor beta chains follows, all from one sample in a study of PD-1 blockade in classical Hodgkin lymphoma. The data were produced by immunoSEQ multiplex PCR, yet TCRdb's version contains in-frame clones alone and is incomplete. Of more than 70,000 clones in the sample, over 90% were seen once. Sequenced here: peripheral blood mononuclear cells (PBMCs), sampled before the second cycle of nivolumab. These receptor sequences come from a human donor with classical Hodgkin lymphoma. Both conserved end residues are part of each CDR3. D genes are given only for firm matches. Clone size appears in some rows only: once, few, many, or a class for an expanded clone.

clone_size	d_call	v_call	j_call	cdr3_length	cdr3_nt	cdr3_aa
NA	NA	TRBV19	TRBJ2-4	13	TGTGCCAGTAGGAGGGAAGCCCAAAACATTCAGTACTTC	CASRREAQNIQYF
NA	TRBD2	TRBV5-5	TRBJ2-7	16	TGTGCCAGCAGCCAACCAAAGACTAGCGGAAACTACGAGCAGTACTTC	CASSQPKTSGNYEQYF
NA	NA	TRBV7-6	TRBJ2-7	11	TGTGCCAGCAGCTTAGACGACGAGCAGTACTTC	CASSLDDEQYF
NA	TRBD2	TRBV11-3	TRBJ2-1	15	TGTGCCAGCAGCTTCAGACTAGCGGATTACAATGAGCAGTTCTTC	CASSFRLADYNEQFF
NA	NA	TRBV11-2	TRBJ2-1	12	TGTGCCAGCAGCAGCCTACGCGCGGAGCAGTTCTTC	CASSSLRAEQFF
NA	TRBD2	TRBV9	TRBJ2-1	19	TGTGCCAGCAGCGTAAGAACTGGGACTAGCGGACGCCCTCCCAATGAGCAGTTCTTC	CASSVRTGTSGRPPNEQFF
NA	NA	TRBV18	TRBJ1-1	13	TGTGCCAGCTCACCGTTACAGAACACTGAAGCTTTCTTT	CASSPLQNTEAFF
NA	TRBD2	TRBV12-5	TRBJ2-3	13	TGTGCTAGTAGCGGGAGGTTCACAGATACGCAGTATTTT	CASSGRFTDTQYF
NA	NA	TRBV7-9	TRBJ2-5	13	TGTGCCAGCAGCCTCACGAACCAAGAGACCCAGTACTTC	CASSLTNQETQYF
NA	NA	TRBV5-1	TRBJ2-7	16	TGCGCCAGCAGCGACTGGAGGGCCCCCAGGGTCTACGAGCAGTACTTC	CASSDWRAPRVYEQYF
NA	NA	TRBV27	TRBJ2-7	15	TGTGCCAGCAGTTTATCGTGGGGGGCGCCCTACGAGCAGTACTTC	CASSLSWGAPYEQYF
NA	NA	TRBV10-2	TRBJ2-7	12	TGCGCCAGCAGTGTTGCCTCCTACGAGCAGTACTTC	CASSVASYEQYF
many	TRBD2	TRBV7-9	TRBJ2-7	15	TGTGCCAGTCAAAAAGGAGGCGGGAGCGGCTACGAGCAGTACTTC	CASQKGGGSGYEQYF
NA	NA	TRBV7-8	TRBJ1-2	12	TGTGCCAGCAGCTTAGATTTAGGAGGCTACACCTTC	CASSLDLGGYTF
NA	NA	TRBV2	TRBJ1-5	14	TGTGCCAGCAGTGAAATCTGGGGCAATCAGCCCCAGCATTTT	CASSEIWGNQPQHF
NA	TRBD2	TRBV25-1	TRBJ2-2	16	TGTGCCAGCAGTGAAACTAGCGGGACTAACACCGGGGAGCTGTTTTTT	CASSETSGTNTGELFF
NA	NA	TRBV10-3	TRBJ1-4	15	TGTGCCGTTTACCCGACCAGGACGGCTAATGAAAAACTGTTTTTT	CAVYPTRTANEKLFF
NA	TRBD2	TRBV2	TRBJ2-7	14	TGTGCCGGCAGTGAGCCAGCGGGAGTGTTTGAGCAGTACTTC	CAGSEPAGVFEQYF
NA	TRBD2	TRBV28	TRBJ2-7	15	TGTGCCAGCAGTTTTGGAGCGGGAGGTCTCTACGAGCAGTACTTC	CASSFGAGGLYEQYF
NA	NA	TRBV30	TRBJ1-4	14	TGTGCCTCATCCGGAGGGTCAATTAATGAAAAACTGTTTTTT	CASSGGSINEKLFF
NA	NA	TRBV7-8	TRBJ2-5	14	TGTGCCAGCGCCCGTTGGGGTCTTCAAGAGACCCAGTACTTC	CASARWGLQETQYF
NA	NA	TRBV25-1	TRBJ2-2	13	NA	CASSEGTPGSCFF
NA	TRBD1	TRBV25-1	TRBJ1-1	14	TGTGCCAGCAGTGCCCGGGACAGGGACTCTGAAGCTTTCTTT	CASSARDRDSEAFF
NA	NA	TRBV7-7	TRBJ2-7	14	TGTGCCAGCAGCCGGTTGGAAGCCTCCTACGAGCAGTACTTC	CASSRLEASYEQYF
NA	NA	TRBV5-4	TRBJ1-2	12	TGTGCCAGCAGACTTGACACCTATGGCTACACCTTC	CASRLDTYGYTF
NA	TRBD1	TRBV6-5	TRBJ1-1	14	TGTGCCAGCAGCTCCGGGACAGGGCGCGCTGAAGCTTTCTTT	CASSSGTGRAEAFF
NA	NA	TRBV5-6	TRBJ2-7	14	TGTGCCAGCAGCTTGGTGGGGGAGCCCTACGAGCAGTACTTC	CASSLVGEPYEQYF
few	TRBD1	TRBV6-4	TRBJ2-1	18	TGTGCCAGCAACTATAACATAGGACAGGCTAGGTCCTACAATGAGCAGTTCTTC	CASNYNIGQARSYNEQFF
NA	NA	TRBV28	TRBJ1-4	13	TGTGCCAGCAGTCGGCTGGTGAGTGAAAAACTGTTTTTT	CASSRLVSEKLFF